This TCR beta chain stems from a study of cytomegalovirus exposure and HLA in healthy donors. The wider study: The approximately 120 validation repertoires used the same platform as the 666 first-cohort repertoires, a later analysis reported. Findings and caveats of the study: Both high specificity and high sensitivity reportedly marked the classifier's diagnosis of cytomegalovirus status.

The table came from immunoSEQ multiplex PCR; TCRdb's copy has only in-frame clones and leaves some out. This sample has roughly 100,000 clones, with about 88% found just once. V lost 5 bases, J lost 1 base, and 8 bases lay in between. Germline lookup yields CDR1 MNHNS and CDR2 SASEGT. The CDR3 has 13 residues. Remarks on this clone: Its specificity is not known.

The chain uses TRBV6-1 and TRBJ1-1; the D is unclear. What was sequenced was PBMCs. This clonotype was obtained from a woman between 18 and 29 years old in good health and CMV-seropositive. This chain's CDR3 is CASSLTGNTEAFF. CDR3 sequence (DNA): TGTGCCAGCAGTCTGACGGGGAACACTGAAGCTTTCTTT.